The 23 T cell receptor beta chains given below trace back to one sample, sequenced in a study of blood T cell repertoires in COVID-19. Assay: immunoSEQ multiplex PCR; the TCRdb copy retains only in-frame clones and omits some. The sample includes around 49,000 clones, roughly nine tenths of them seen just once. Sample: peripheral blood. The receptors were sampled from a human donor in a cohort sampled during active COVID-19.

V usage is TRBV4-1 and J usage is TRBJ1-2; tentative D call: TRBD1 (6 bases). The CDR3 runs 16 residues. Trimming removed 0 bases at V and 0 bases at J, with 11 bases between. The germline CDR1 and CDR2 sequences are MGHRA and YSYEKL. The CDR3 nucleotides read TGCGCCAGCAGCCAAGAATCGGGGGGCACTAACTATGGCTACACCTTC. Its translation is CASSQESGGTNYGYTF.

V gene TRBV30 combines with J gene TRBJ1-6, with D perhaps TRBD1 (6 bases). CDR1 is GTSNPN, CDR2 SVGIG, per germline (reference sequence). V gave up 3 bases and J gave up 6 bases, with 12 bases separating them. The CDR3 runs to 14 residues. This CDR3 reads CAWRGGAVNSPLHF. In DNA form, the CDR3 reads TGTGCCTGGAGGGGGGGGGCCGTTAATTCACCCCTCCACTTT.

V and J are TRBV6-5 and TRBJ2-5; TRBD1 aligns across 7 bases. Germline V CDR1 and CDR2: MNHEY, SVGAGI. The J segment lost 1 base and the V segment lost 10 bases, leaving 9 bases of the junction unmatched. CDR3 size: 14 residues. The CDR3 here is CATRRGGSQETQYF. In DNA, the CDR3 is TGTGCCACCCGGAGAGGGGGCAGCCAAGAGACCCAGTACTTC.

The J gene is TRBJ1-2, the V gene TRBV9; 8 bases agree with TRBD1. V shed 3 bases and J 1 base; nucleotides not matched to a gene: 2. This CDR3 is 14 amino acids long. From germline, CDR1 is SGDLS and CDR2 YYNGEE. This CDR3 reads CASSAGQGNYGYTF. The CDR3 DNA sequence: TGTGCCAGCAGCGCCGGACAGGGTAACTATGGCTACACCTTC.

The chain is built from TRBV19 and TRBJ1-1; D is ambiguous. V was trimmed by 3 bases and J by 0 bases, leaving 5 bases between them. CDR3 length: 13 residues. The V gene's germline CDR1 is LNHDA and CDR2 SQIVND (reference sequence). This CDR3 is CASSISVNTEAFF. CDR3 DNA sequence: TGTGCCAGTAGTATCTCGGTGAACACTGAAGCTTTCTTT.

The chain links TRBV2 to TRBJ1-1, with TRBD1 identical over 7 bases. The CDR3 extends over 14 amino acids. Germline V gene data show CDR1 as SNHLY and CDR2 as FYNNEI. V gave up 6 bases and J gave up 0 bases; unmatched junction bases: 4. The CDR3 DNA sequence: TGTGCCAGCAGGGACACAGGGGTGAACACTGAAGCTTTCTTT. It yields the protein CASRDTGVNTEAFF.

This clone was picked up a small number of times. The chain joins TRBV7-2 to TRBJ1-5; 9 bases match TRBD1. The CDR3 contains 14 residues. V dropped 3 bases and J dropped 6; count of bases not matched to a gene: 3. Per the germline V gene, CDR1 is SGHTA and CDR2 is FQGNSA. The CDR3 DNA follows: TGTGCCAGCAGCTTCTCACAGGGGGCTCAGCCCCAGCATTTT. This translates into CASSFSQGAQPQHF.

The chain joins TRBV27 to TRBJ2-5, with TRBD1 matching over 7 bases. Germline loops: CDR1 MNHEY, CDR2 SMNVEV (reference sequence). With V trimmed by 5 bases and J by 1 base, 4 bases remained unmatched. This CDR3 has 14 amino acids. Written as DNA, the CDR3 is TGTGCCAGCAGTGTCGGGACAGTCCAAGAGACCCAGTACTTC. It specifies CASSVGTVQETQYF.

V is TRBV7-2 and J is TRBJ2-2; 7 bases are shared with TRBD1. Trimming at V came to 1 base and at J to 4 bases, leaving 6 bases not matched to a gene. Germline CDR1 and CDR2: SGHTA and FQGNSA. The CDR3 consists of 16 residues. This CDR3 is CASSLEVTGLTGELFF. The CDR3 DNA reads TGTGCCAGCAGCTTAGAGGTGACAGGGCTCACCGGGGAGCTGTTTTTT. Looking up the rest from reference TRBV7-2 and TRBJ2-2 gives the full variable domain: GAGVSQSPSNKVTEKGKDVELRCDPISGHTALYWYRQSLGQGLEFLIYFQGNSAPDKSGLPSDRFSAERTGGSVSTLTIQRTQQEDSAVYLCASSLEVTGLTGELFFGEGSRLTVL.

The chain is built from TRBV7-2 and TRBJ2-7, with 8 bases aligning to TRBD2. V shed 1 base and J 3 bases; nucleotides not matched to a gene: 8. The CDR3 sequence is 16 residues long. Germline assignment: CDR1 SGHTA and CDR2 FQGNSA. The CDR3 here is CASSLGGGRVGYEQYF. DNA of the CDR3: TGTGCCAGCAGCTTAGGCGGGGGGCGGGTTGGCTACGAGCAGTACTTC. The full variable domain, in which reference TRBV7-2 and TRBJ2-7 provide the parts outside the CDR3, is GAGVSQSPSNKVTEKGKDVELRCDPISGHTALYWYRQSLGQGLEFLIYFQGNSAPDKSGLPSDRFSAERTGGSVSTLTIQRTQQEDSAVYLCASSLGGGRVGYEQYFGPGTRLTVT.

The V call is TRBV2, the J call TRBJ2-1, with a tentative D call TRBD1 (7 bases). Germline-derived CDR1 and CDR2 are SNHLY and FYNNEI. The CDR3 runs 18 residues. Deletions cut 4 bases from V and 7 bases from J, with 26 bases between. CDR3 coding DNA: TGTGCCAGCAGTGGACAGGGAGGTCTTTTTTTTTCTCATAATGAGCAGTTCTTC. It codes for CASSGQGGLFFSHNEQFF. The whole variable domain, filled in from reference TRBV2 and TRBJ2-1, reads EPEVTQTPSHQVTQMGQEVILRCVPISNHLYFYWYRQILGQKVEFLVSFYNNEISEKSEIFDDQFSVERPDGSNFTLKIRSTKLEDSAMYFCASSGQGGLFFSHNEQFFGPGTRLTVL.

V usage is TRBV28 and J usage is TRBJ2-5; the D gene is possibly TRBD1 (6 bases). CDR1 MDHEN and CDR2 SYDVKM come from the germline V gene. CDR3 size: 15 residues. V was pared by 4 bases and J by 1 base, with 13 bases between. DNA of the CDR3: TGTGCCAGCAGTTCCCCTGGACAGTCCCAAGAGACCCAGTACTTC. It specifies CASSSPGQSQETQYF.

The chain carries TRBV3-1 (or the pseudogene TRBV3-2) and TRBJ2-3; 10 bases match TRBD2. J was trimmed by 2 bases and V by 4 bases; bases with no gene match: 3. The CDR3 is 15 amino acids. CDR1 is LGHDT and CDR2 is YNNKEL in the germline V gene (reference sequence). CDR3 nucleotide sequence: TGTGCCAGCAGCCCGCTAGCGGGAGTCACAGATACGCAGTATTTT. Encoded protein: CASSPLAGVTDTQYF.

The chain couples TRBV9 to TRBJ2-2; D gene ambiguous. Per the germline V gene, CDR1 is SGDLS and CDR2 is YYNGEE. The CDR3 has 13 residues. V was clipped by 4 bases and J by 6 bases, with 10 bases between them. CDR3 sequence: CASSPRVAGELFF. CDR3 in DNA: TGTGCCAGCAGCCCTCGGGTGGCCGGGGAGCTGTTTTTT.

The chain combines TRBV14 with TRBJ2-1, with 7 bases fitting TRBD2. The CDR3 extends over 16 amino acids. Germline V gene lookup returns CDR1 SGHDN and CDR2 FVKESK. Trimming cost V 0 bases and J 4 bases; bases outside gene matches: 6. The DNA for the CDR3 is TGTGCCAGCAGCCAAGACGCGGGGGATTCGTACAATGAGCAGTTCTTC. It is translated as CASSQDAGDSYNEQFF.

Note on this clone: This CDR3 is also generated by other DNA sequences in the sample. This sequence joins TRBV9 and TRBJ2-3; 9 bases map to TRBD2. V dropped 0 bases and J dropped 1; count of bases not matched to a gene: 6. The CDR3 extends over 17 amino acids. Germline V gives CDR1 SGDLS, CDR2 YYNGEE. The CDR3 is CASSVGGSGGRTDTQYF. CDR3 in DNA: TGTGCCAGCAGCGTAGGAGGTAGCGGGGGACGCACAGATACGCAGTATTTT.

J is TRBJ2-7 and V is TRBV13, with 9 bases lining up with TRBD2. Trimming at V came to 3 bases and at J to 1 base, leaving 7 bases not matched to a gene. Germline V CDR1 and CDR2: PRHDT, FYEKMQ (reference sequence). The CDR3 consists of 16 residues. In nucleotides, the CDR3 is TGTGCCAGCAGCTTGAGTAGCGGGGGAAATTCCTACGAGCAGTACTTC. Amino acids: CASSLSSGGNSYEQYF.

The chain couples TRBV4-1 to TRBJ1-4, with 9 nucleotides matching TRBD1. This CDR3 has 15 residues. V lost 2 bases, J lost 11 bases, and 9 bases stayed unmatched. Germline V gene data show CDR1 as MGHRA and CDR2 as YSYEKL. The CDR3 region is CASSQTSGQGYKLFF. The DNA for the CDR3 is TGCGCCAGCAGCCAAACCTCAGGACAGGGGTATAAACTGTTTTTT.

J is TRBJ2-1 and V is TRBV7-9; 7 nucleotides align to TRBD2. Germline V gene lookup returns CDR1 SEHNR and CDR2 FQNEAQ (reference sequence). There are 17 residues in the CDR3. With V trimmed by 5 bases and J by 5 bases, 15 bases remained unmatched. The CDR3 DNA reads TGTGCCAGCAGCATAGGAAGCGGGGCTTTTGTAGACAATGAGCAGTTCTTC. Translation gives CASSIGSGAFVDNEQFF. Supplemented by reference TRBV7-9 and TRBJ2-1, the full variable domain reads DTGVSQNPRHKITKRGQNVTFRCDPISEHNRLYWYRQTLGQGPEFLTYFQNEAQLEKSRLLSDRFSAERPKGSFSTLEIQRTEQGDSAMYLCASSIGSGAFVDNEQFFGPGTRLTVL.

The chain couples TRBV6-1 to TRBJ1-2; 8 nucleotides match TRBD1. The germline gives CDR1 MNHNS, CDR2 SASEGT. Losses at the gene ends were 2 bases for V and 2 bases for J; bases not matched to a gene: 4. This CDR3 contains 15 residues. CDR3 residues: CASSELTGENYGYTF. CDR3 sequence (DNA): TGTGCCAGCAGTGAATTGACAGGGGAGAACTATGGCTACACCTTC.

V and J are TRBV28 and TRBJ1-4; 7 bases align to TRBD1. CDR3 length equals 13 residues. The ends lost 10 bases at V and 8 bases at J; junction bases unmatched: 10. Germline loops: CDR1 MDHEN, CDR2 SYDVKM. In nucleotides, the CDR3 is TGTGCCACCGCGACAGGGTCTTGGGAAAAACTGTTTTTT. It yields the protein CATATGSWEKLFF.

This clone was picked up one time. The chain combines TRBV19 with TRBJ2-3; TRBD2 aligns across 7 bases. The CDR3 runs 14 residues. Germline CDR1 is LNHDA and CDR2 is SQIVND (reference sequence). V trimming: 6 bases; J trimming: 3 bases; junction bases outside the gene matches: 6. Here the CDR3 DNA reads TGTGCCAGTAGGGGAGGGCCTCTAACAGATACGCAGTATTTT. Protein product: CASRGGPLTDTQYF.

This sequence joins TRBV20-1 and TRBJ1-5; perhaps TRBD1 as D (5 bases). Germline V gene sequence: CDR1 DFQATT, CDR2 SNEGSKA (reference sequence). The CDR3 is 15 residues long. V was shortened by 3 bases and J by 6 bases, with 18 bases between the two germline ends. In nucleotides, the CDR3 is TGCAGTGCTAGTGGACCCCTGGGGGGGACTCAGCCCCAGCATTTT. Translating it yields CSASGPLGGTQPQHF.